A single sample gave rise to the 7 T cell receptor beta chains below, sequenced in a study of blood T cell repertoires in COVID-19. Generated by immunoSEQ multiplex PCR, the TCRdb table keeps only in-frame clones and is missing some. Of some 66,000 clones detected, about three quarters appear once; the ten largest clones hold around half. Material for sequencing was peripheral blood. The source of these receptors is a woman aged 80 or older with acute or convalescent COVID-19.

V usage is TRBV18 and J usage is TRBJ2-5; 11 bases align to TRBD1. V shed 2 bases and J 4 bases; nucleotides not matched to a gene: 0. CDR1 is KGHSH, CDR2 LQKENI, per germline. The CDR3 loop spans 14 amino acids. The CDR3 loop is CASSPGTGGETQYF. The CDR3 coding sequence is TGTGCCAGCTCACCAGGGACAGGGGGAGAGACCCAGTACTTC.

The chain combines TRBV28 with TRBJ2-3; 8 bases are shared with TRBD1. Trimming removed 5 bases from V and 4 bases from J; junction bases left unmatched: 8. Germline V gene sequence: CDR1 MDHEN, CDR2 SYDVKM. CDR3 length: 15 amino acids. CDR3 loop: CASSGRDRTPDTQYF. CDR3 sequence (DNA): TGTGCCAGCAGTGGCCGGGACAGGACCCCAGATACGCAGTATTTT.

This clone has just one count. The chain uses TRBV11-2 and TRBJ2-5; maybe TRBD2 (6 bases). CDR3 length equals 15 residues. Between the trimmed V and J ends, which lost 3 bases and 5 bases, there was a span of 16 bases. Germline V lookup: CDR1 SGHAT, CDR2 FQNNGV. CDR3 region: CASSFGPAGAETQYF. CDR3 in DNA: TGTGCCAGCAGCTTTGGGCCAGCGGGCGCGGAGACCCAGTACTTC.

V and J are TRBV4-2 and TRBJ1-5, with D possibly matching TRBD1 (5 bases). V lost 4 bases and J 0 bases, leaving 13 bases between the germline ends. This CDR3 has 16 amino acids. Per germline, CDR1 LGHNA and CDR2 YNFKEQ. CDR3 DNA: TGTGCCAGCAGCCCAGGGCCGGAATATAGCAATCAGCCCCAGCATTTT. As protein: CASSPGPEYSNQPQHF.

V is TRBV15 and J is TRBJ2-7, with TRBD1 identical over 12 bases. This CDR3 region has 16 residues. Germline V gives CDR1 LNHNV, CDR2 YYDKDF (reference sequence). J lost 7 bases, V lost 0 bases, and 7 bases had no gene match. CDR3 sequence: CATSRDYGTGGREQYF. CDR3 coding DNA: TGTGCCACCAGCAGAGATTACGGGACAGGGGGCCGGGAGCAGTACTTC. The variable domain in full, completed from reference TRBV15 and TRBJ2-7, reads DAMVIQNPRYQVTQFGKPVTLSCSQTLNHNVMYWYQQKSSQAPKLLFHYYDKDFNNEADTPDNFQSRRPNTSFCFLDIRSPGLGDTAMYLCATSRDYGTGGREQYFGPGTRLTVT.

This clone appeared many times. The J gene is TRBJ2-7, the V gene TRBV11-1, with 7 bases lining up with TRBD1. J gave up 0 bases and V 6 bases, and 8 bases lay outside the gene matches. Germline V gene sequence: CDR1 SGHAT, CDR2 FQDESV (reference sequence). This CDR3 is built from 15 residues. In DNA form, the CDR3 reads TGTGCCAGCAGAAGAGGACAGGATCCCTCCTACGAGCAGTACTTC. Encoded protein: CASRRGQDPSYEQYF.

CDR3 bases: TGTGCCAGCAGGAGACTAGCGGGAGTGGGGGATACGGTCAATGAGCAGTTCTTC. This encodes CASRRLAGVGDTVNEQFF. V and J are TRBV7-6 and TRBJ2-1; 12 nucleotides align to TRBD2. V trimming: 6 bases; J trimming: 6 bases; junction bases outside the gene matches: 15. Germline V gene lookup returns CDR1 SGHVS and CDR2 FNYEAQ. This CDR3 has 18 amino acids.